A selection of T cell receptor beta chains follows, all from one sample in a study of CD8+ T cells in alopecia areata. Libraries were prepared by immunoSEQ multiplex PCR; TCRdb keeps only in-frame clonotypes and omits some of them. In the table there are 150,000 to 200,000 clones, roughly 66% of which are singletons. Source: CD4+ T cells sorted from blood, taken at week 24, from a patient treated with tofacitinib. These TCRs come from a human donor with alopecia areata. CDR3s leave out the opening cysteine and the closing phenylalanine or tryptophan. A D gene is named only where the DNA matches it firmly.

V gene	D gene	J gene	CDR3 protein
TRBV5-1	TRBD1	TRBJ1-2	ASSSTGRDGYT
TRBV7-2	-	TRBJ1-1	ASSLVGGGDTEAF
TRBV7-9	TRBD2	TRBJ2-3	ASTRSGGIGDTQY
TRBV18	TRBD1	TRBJ1-5	ASSSGQGSNQPQH
TRBV7-9	TRBD1	TRBJ1-2	ASSRGGTGGGYGYT
TRBV7-2	-	TRBJ1-4	ASSLETAGEKLF
TRBV5-5	-	TRBJ2-5	ASSLVGETQY
TRBV11-2	-	TRBJ1-2	ASSPKRQGPTA
TRBV5-6	TRBD1	TRBJ1-4	ASSRLDLDRARNEKLF
TRBV30	TRBD1	TRBJ1-1	AWSTRQGGAF
TRBV25-1	-	TRBJ1-6	ASSALSGTVNSPLH
TRBV2	-	TRBJ1-5	ASSEPGENQPQH
TRBV6-1	TRBD2	TRBJ2-3	ASSEARGSGTRTDTQY
TRBV7-8	-	TRBJ2-7	ASSLQGGGSYEQY
TRBV9	-	TRBJ1-2	ASSVDPEGRSAGYT
TRBV5-1	-	TRBJ1-1	ASSLGGGADTEAF
TRBV5-6	-	TRBJ1-5	ASSLDRDQPQH
TRBV6-5	-	TRBJ2-3	ASNKGTAYTDTQY
TRBV25-1	-	TRBJ2-3	ASSARDKSTDTQY
TRBV9	-	TRBJ2-2	ASSVVVNTGELF
TRBV27	TRBD1	TRBJ1-5	ASSPMGQGLNQPQH
TRBV27	TRBD2	TRBJ2-1	ASSHRLAGDNEQF
TRBV5-4	-	TRBJ2-1	ASSSGSARSYNEQF
TRBV9	-	TRBJ1-2	ASSVERDGYT
TRBV29-1	TRBD2	TRBJ2-2	SARGGRNTGELF
TRBV6-4	-	TRBJ1-6	ATAPEGGSPLH
TRBV30	TRBD1	TRBJ2-7	AWSVRQGAGEQY
TRBV2	-	TRBJ1-5	ASSESTAGNQPQH
TRBV18	TRBD2	TRBJ2-3	ASSNERGSTDTQY
TRBV7-3	TRBD2	TRBJ2-3	ASSLTLSGSTDTQY
TRBV6-5	-	TRBJ1-1	ASSWSSQNTEAF
TRBV5-4	-	TRBJ1-1	ASSFRDGNTEAF
TRBV29-1	-	TRBJ1-1	SGRGLNTEAF
TRBV30	-	TRBJ1-5	AWSSGMGNQPQH
TRBV29-1	-	TRBJ1-2	SVGPARAYGYT
TRBV7-2	TRBD1	TRBJ2-4	ASRTDRGIENIQY
TRBV30	-	TRBJ1-5	AWSQDSNQPQH
TRBV29-1	-	TRBJ1-5	SVEQGGNQPQH
TRBV5-6	TRBD1	TRBJ1-2	ASNKGQGYGYT
TRBV29-1	TRBD2	TRBJ2-3	SVATSGFFYTQY
TRBV29-1	-	TRBJ2-3	SALGDTDTQY
TRBV9	-	TRBJ1-2	ASSVEAGLHGYGYT
TRBV7-6	TRBD2	TRBJ2-5	ASSLGTRIRETQY
TRBV5-6	-	TRBJ1-5	ASSLTGARQPQH
TRBV29-1	-	TRBJ2-5	SVASAAETQY
TRBV20-1	-	TRBJ2-3	SAMVDTQY
TRBV29-1	-	TRBJ1-4	SVEVGKLF
TRBV4-1	-	TRBJ1-1	ASSQDSPREAF